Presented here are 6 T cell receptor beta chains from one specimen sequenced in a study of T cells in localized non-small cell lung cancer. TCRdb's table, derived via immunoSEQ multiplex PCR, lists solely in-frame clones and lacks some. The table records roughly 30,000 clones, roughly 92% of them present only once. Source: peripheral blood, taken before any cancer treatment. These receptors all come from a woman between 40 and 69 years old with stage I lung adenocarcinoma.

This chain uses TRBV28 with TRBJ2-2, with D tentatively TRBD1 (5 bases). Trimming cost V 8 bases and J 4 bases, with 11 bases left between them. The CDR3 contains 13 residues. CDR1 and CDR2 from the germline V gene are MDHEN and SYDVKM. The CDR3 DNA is TGTGCCAGCTTAAAAGGGGCCACCGGGGAGCTGTTTTTT. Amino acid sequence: CASLKGATGELFF.

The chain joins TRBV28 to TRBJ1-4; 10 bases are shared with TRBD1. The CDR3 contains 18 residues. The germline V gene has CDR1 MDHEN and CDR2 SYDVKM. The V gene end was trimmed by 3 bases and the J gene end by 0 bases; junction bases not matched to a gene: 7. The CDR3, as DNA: TGTGCCAGCAGTTTTATAGGGACAGGGGCTGCAACTAATGAAAAACTGTTTTTT. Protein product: CASSFIGTGAATNEKLFF.

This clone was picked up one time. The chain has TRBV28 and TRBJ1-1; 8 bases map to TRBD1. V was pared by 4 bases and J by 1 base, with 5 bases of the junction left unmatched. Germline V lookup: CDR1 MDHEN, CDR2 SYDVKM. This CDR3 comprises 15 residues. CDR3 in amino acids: CASSSLGQGNTEAFF. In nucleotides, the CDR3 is TGTGCCAGCAGTTCCTTAGGACAGGGGAACACTGAAGCTTTCTTT.

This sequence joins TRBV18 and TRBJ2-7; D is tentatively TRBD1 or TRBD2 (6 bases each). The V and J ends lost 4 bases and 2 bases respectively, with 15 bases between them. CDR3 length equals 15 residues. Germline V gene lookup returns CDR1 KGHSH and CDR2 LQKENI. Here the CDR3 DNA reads TGTGCCAGCTCACAAGGAGGGGGGACAACCTACGAGCAGTACTTC. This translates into CASSQGGGTTYEQYF. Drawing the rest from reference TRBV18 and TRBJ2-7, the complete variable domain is NAGVMQNPRHLVRRRGQEARLRCSPMKGHSHVYWYRQLPEEGLKFMVYLQKENIIDESGMPKERFSAEFPKEGPSILRIQQVVRGDSAAYFCASSQGGGTTYEQYFGPGTRLTVT.

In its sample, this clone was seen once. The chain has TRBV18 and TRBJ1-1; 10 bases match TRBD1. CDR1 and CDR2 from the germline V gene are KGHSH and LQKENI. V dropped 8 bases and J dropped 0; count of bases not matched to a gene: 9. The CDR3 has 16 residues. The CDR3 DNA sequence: TGTGCCAGCCTAAGGGGACAGGGGACCATGAACACTGAAGCTTTCTTT. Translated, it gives CASLRGQGTMNTEAFF.

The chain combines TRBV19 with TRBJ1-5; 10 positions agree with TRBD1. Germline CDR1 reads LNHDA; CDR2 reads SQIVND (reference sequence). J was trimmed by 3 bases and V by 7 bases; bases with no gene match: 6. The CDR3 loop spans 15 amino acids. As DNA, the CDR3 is TGTGCCAGTATCCCGGACAGGGGGAACAATCAGCCCCAGCATTTT. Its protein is CASIPDRGNNQPQHF.